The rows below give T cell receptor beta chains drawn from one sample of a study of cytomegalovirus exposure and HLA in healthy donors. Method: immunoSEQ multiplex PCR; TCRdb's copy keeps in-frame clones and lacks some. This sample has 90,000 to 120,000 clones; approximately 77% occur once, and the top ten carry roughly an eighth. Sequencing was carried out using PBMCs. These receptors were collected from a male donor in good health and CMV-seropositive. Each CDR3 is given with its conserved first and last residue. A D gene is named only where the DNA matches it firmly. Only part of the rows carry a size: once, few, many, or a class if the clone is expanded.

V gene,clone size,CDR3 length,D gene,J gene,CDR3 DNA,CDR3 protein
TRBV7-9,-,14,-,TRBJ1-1,TGTGCCAGCAGCAACCTGGGGGGGGTAGATGAAGCTTTCTTT,CASSNLGGVDEAFF
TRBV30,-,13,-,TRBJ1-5,TGTGCCTGGAGTCACAGGAGCAATCAGCCCCAGCATTTT,CAWSHRSNQPQHF
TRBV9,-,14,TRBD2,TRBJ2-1,TGTGCCAGCAGCGCCCAAGCGGGGGGGATTGAGCAGTTCTTC,CASSAQAGGIEQFF
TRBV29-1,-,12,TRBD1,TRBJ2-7,TGCAGCACCGGACAGGGGGCCTACGAGCAGTACTTC,CSTGQGAYEQYF
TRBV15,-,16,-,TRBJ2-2,TGTGCCACCAGCAGAGATTTTGCAGGGCGCACCGGGGAGCTGTTTTTT,CATSRDFAGRTGELFF
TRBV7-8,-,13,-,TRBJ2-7,TGTGCCAGCAGCACTGACAGTGCCTACGAGCAGTACTTC,CASSTDSAYEQYF
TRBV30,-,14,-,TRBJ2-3,TGTGCCTGGAGCCCTAGCACCAACACAGATACGCAGTATTTT,CAWSPSTNTDTQYF
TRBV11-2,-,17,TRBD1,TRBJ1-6,TGTGCCAGCAGCTTAAGGGGGTCCGGGACAGGGGATTCACCCCTCCACTTT,CASSLRGSGTGDSPLHF
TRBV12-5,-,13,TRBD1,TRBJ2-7,TGTGCTAGTGGTCTACAGGGGTTCAACGAGCAGTACTTC,CASGLQGFNEQYF
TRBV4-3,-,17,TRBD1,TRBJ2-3,TGCGCCAGCAGCCAAGACTGGGGACTCACAGGGGGAGATACGCAGTATTTT,CASSQDWGLTGGDTQYF
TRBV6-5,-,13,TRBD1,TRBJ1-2,TGTGCCGAAAAACAGGGGGCGGTCGATGGCTACACCTTC,CAEKQGAVDGYTF
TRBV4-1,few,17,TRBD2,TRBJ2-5,TGCGCCAGCAGCCTGGGTAGCGGGGGCCGGTACCAAGAGACCCAGTACTTC,CASSLGSGGRYQETQYF
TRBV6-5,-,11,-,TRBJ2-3,TGTGCCAGTAAAAGAGCAGATACGCAGTATTTT,CASKRADTQYF
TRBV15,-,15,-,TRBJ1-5,TGTGCCACCAGCAGAGACTTAGCTTTCGGTCAGCCCCAGCATTTT,CATSRDLAFGQPQHF
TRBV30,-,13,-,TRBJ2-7,TGTGCCTGGAGCCGGGGGACAGACCGCGAGCAGTACTTC,CAWSRGTDREQYF
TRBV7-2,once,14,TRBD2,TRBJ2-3,TGTGCCAGCACCCATGCGGGGGGCGCAGATACGCAGTATTTT,CASTHAGGADTQYF
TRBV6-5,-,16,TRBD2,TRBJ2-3,TGTGCCAGCAGTTACTCGACTAGCGGGGGGGGAGATACGCAGTATTTT,CASSYSTSGGGDTQYF
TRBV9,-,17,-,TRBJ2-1,TGTGCCAGCAGCGTAGCTTGGGGCCAGGACTCCTACAATGAGCAGTTCTTC,CASSVAWGQDSYNEQFF
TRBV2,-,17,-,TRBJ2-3,TGTGCCAGCAGTGAAGGCGGTAGCCAAAGGTCCACAGATACGCAGTATTTT,CASSEGGSQRSTDTQYF
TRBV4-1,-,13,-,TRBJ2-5,TGCGCCAGCAGCAGAGGGGGTCTAGAGACCCAGTACTTC,CASSRGGLETQYF
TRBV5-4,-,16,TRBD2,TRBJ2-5,TGTGCCAGCAGCTTTGGAACTAGCGGGGGGGCAGAGACCCAGTACTTC,CASSFGTSGGAETQYF
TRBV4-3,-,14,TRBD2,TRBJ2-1,TGCGCCAGCAGCCCGGCGGGGGGGTACAATGAGCAGTTCTTC,CASSPAGGYNEQFF
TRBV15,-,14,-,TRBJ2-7,TGTGCCACCAGCAGGGAGTTGGGTCCCTACGAGCAGTACTTC,CATSRELGPYEQYF
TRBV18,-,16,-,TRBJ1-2,TGTGCCAGCTCACCACAGGCGTTAGGAGGGACGTATGGCTACACCTTC,CASSPQALGGTYGYTF
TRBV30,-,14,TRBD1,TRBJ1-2,TGTGCCTGGAGTGTACGCAACAGGGGTAGTGGCTACACCTTC,CAWSVRNRGSGYTF
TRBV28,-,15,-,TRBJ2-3,TGTGCCAGCAGTTTGGCAGGGGTCTACACAGATACGCAGTATTTT,CASSLAGVYTDTQYF
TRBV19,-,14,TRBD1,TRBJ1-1,TGTGCCAGTACCCCAGGACAGGGGGGAACTGAAGCTTTCTTT,CASTPGQGGTEAFF
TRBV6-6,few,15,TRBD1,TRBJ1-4,TGTGCCAGCAGCCGACGGACAGGGGGCTATGAAAAACTGTTTTTT,CASSRRTGGYEKLFF
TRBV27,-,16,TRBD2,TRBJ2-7,TGTGCCAGCAGTGAACGACGCGGGAGTATCTTATACGAGCAGTACTTC,CASSERRGSILYEQYF
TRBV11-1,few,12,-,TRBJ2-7,TGTGCCAGCAGCATTGCAGGAAATCGCCAGTACTTC,CASSIAGNRQYF
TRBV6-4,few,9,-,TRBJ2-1,TGTGCCAGCGTCAGGGCGCAGTTCTTC,CASVRAQFF